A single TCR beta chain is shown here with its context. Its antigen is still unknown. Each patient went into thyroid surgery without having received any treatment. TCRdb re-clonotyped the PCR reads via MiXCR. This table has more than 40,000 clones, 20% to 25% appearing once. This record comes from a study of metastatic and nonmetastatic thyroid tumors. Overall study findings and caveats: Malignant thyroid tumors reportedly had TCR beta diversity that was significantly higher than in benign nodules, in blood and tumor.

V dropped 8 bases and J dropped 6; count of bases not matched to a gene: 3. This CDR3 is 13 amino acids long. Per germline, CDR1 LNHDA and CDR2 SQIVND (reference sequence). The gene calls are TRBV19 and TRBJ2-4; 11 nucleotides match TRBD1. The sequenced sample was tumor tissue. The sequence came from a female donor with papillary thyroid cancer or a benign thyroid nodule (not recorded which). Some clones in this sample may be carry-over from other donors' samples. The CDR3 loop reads CASLGTGGNIQYF. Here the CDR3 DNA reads TGTGCCAGTTTGGGGACAGGGGGAAACATTCAGTACTTC. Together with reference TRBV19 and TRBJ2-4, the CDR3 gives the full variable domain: DGGITQSPKYLFRKEGQNVTLSCEQNLNHDAMYWYRQDPGQGLRLIYYSQIVNDFQKGDIAEGYSVSREKKESFPLTVTSAQKNPTAFYLCASLGTGGNIQYFGAGTRLSVL.